This TCR beta chain was observed in a study of control samples from healthy donors and cancer patients. The data were produced by immunoSEQ multiplex PCR, yet TCRdb's version contains in-frame clones alone and is incomplete. Of 350,000 to 450,000 clones in the sample, 90% were seen once. V was clipped by 1 base and J by 14 bases, with 18 bases between them. CDR1 is LGHDT, CDR2 YNNKEL, per germline (reference sequence). The CDR3 loop spans 15 amino acids. Sequenced input: PBMCs. The origin of this receptor is a man aged 40-49 years with head and neck cancer. The gene calls are TRBV3-1 (or the pseudogene TRBV3-2) and TRBJ1-6, with D hard to call. DNA for the CDR3: TGTGCCAGCAGCCAAGTATCGCGGGTCGTTCCAACCCTCCACTTT. It is translated as CASSQVSRVVPTLHF.